The clone carrying this T cell receptor beta chain was picked up many times. These data originate in a study of T cells after yellow fever vaccination. Findings of the study overall: CD4 and CD8 compartments shared a small share of clonotypes, likely from convergent recombination.

CDR1 SGHRS and CDR2 YFSETQ come from the germline V gene. Trimming pared 1 base from V and 5 bases from J, leaving 9 bases between. The CDR3 is 13 residues long. TCR cDNA was made by 5'RACE template switching, adding a universal primer site and UMIs. TCRdb re-analysed the 5' RACE reads in MiXCR, keeping a single row per CDR3 protein. The table includes 96,000 or so distinct CDR3 sequences, about 8.2% detected once. This receptor was obtained from a young man who received the YFV17D yellow fever vaccine. Sequencing was performed on CD8+ T cells not binding an NS4B(214-222) dextramer, sorted from PBMCs, taken roughly 14 days after the first yellow fever vaccination. The chain uses TRBV5-1 and TRBJ2-5; D unclear. The CDR3 protein is CASSLWPEETQYF. The CDR3 nucleotides are TGCGCCAGCAGCTTGTGGCCGGAGGAGACCCAGTACTTC.